This T cell receptor (beta chain) was retrieved from a study of T cells after yellow fever vaccination. TCRdb re-derived calls from the 5' RACE reads in MiXCR, one entry per CDR3 protein. The sample gives about 360,000 distinct CDR3 sequences, about 6% of which show up once; approximately 16% is in the top ten. V lost 4 bases and J lost 5; bases outside the gene matches: 4. Germline V gene sequence: CDR1 MNHEY, CDR2 SVGEGT. The CDR3 totals 13 residues. Findings and limits, study-wide: Abundant clonotypes from the bulk population could get into FACS-sorted repertoires as contaminants. Reappearance after the booster was seen for most primary-vaccination clones, at 95% to 96% CD4 and less than 90% CD8. Clonotypes found in both CD4 and CD8 compartments made up a small share.

A remark on this clonotype: Its target is unknown.

Sequenced material: PBMCs, taken 5 days after the yellow fever booster vaccination. The TCR comes from a man aged 25 to 40 who received the YFV17D yellow fever vaccine. The gene calls are TRBV6-2 or TRBV6-3 and TRBJ2-7, with TRBD1 matching over 8 bases. The CDR3 region is CASSWDRPDEQYF. The CDR3 DNA sequence: TGTGCCAGCAGTTGGGACAGGCCCGACGAGCAGTACTTC.